This TCR beta chain was obtained from a study of T cell clonotyping in hematopoietic cell transplantation. Points from the study as a whole: Graft donor and pretransplant recipient Inverse Simpson Index values predicted broader posttransplant TCR diversity. Recipient TCR diversity dropped after transplant; expanded clonotypes rose from day 30 to 180. Without cell sorting, CD4 versus CD8 contributions remain unresolved.

The protocol was immunoSEQ multiplex PCR, while the TCRdb copy is restricted to in-frame clones and leaves out a portion. The sample lists some 29,000 clones, about 94% occurring once. Concerning this clone: Antigen specificity is unknown.

Trimming cost V 3 bases and J 2 bases, with 8 bases left between them. Germline V gene lookup returns CDR1 SGHNT and CDR2 YYREEE (reference sequence). This CDR3 contains 13 residues. This specimen consisted of PBMCs, obtained 100 days after allogeneic stem cell transplant. The receptor was derived from a female patient in her forties or fifties who had an allogeneic stem cell transplant from a related donor, so the T cells may come from the graft donor. Some clones in this sample may be carry-over from other donors' samples. J is TRBJ1-1 and V is TRBV5-4; D ambiguous. The CDR3 nucleotides are TGTGCCAGCAGCTCTAAAGTTAACACTGAAGCTTTCTTT. Translating it yields CASSSKVNTEAFF. The variable domain in full, with the rest retrieved from reference TRBV5-4 and TRBJ1-1, is ETGVTQSPTHLIKTRGQQVTLRCSSQSGHNTVSWYQQALGQGPQFIFQYYREEENGRGNFPPRFSGLQFPNYSSELNVNALELDDSALYLCASSSKVNTEAFFGQGTRLTVV.